This TCR beta chain appears in the sequencing data of a study of shared clonotypes between healthy human individuals. About the research overall: Participating donors consisted of a couple of women and a few men aged 18 to 49.

The CDR3 sequence is 14 residues long. V lost 2 bases, J lost 5 bases, and 3 bases stayed unmatched. Per the germline V gene, CDR1 is GTSNPN and CDR2 is SVGIG (reference sequence). The protocol was immunoSEQ multiplex PCR, while the TCRdb copy is restricted to in-frame clones and leaves out a portion. The sample shows about 480,000 clones, roughly 78% of them seen only once. Study findings and constraints: Only blood underwent sampling, and tissue repertoires likely differ.

The healthy adult donors were HIV-negative and reported no recent acute infections or vaccinations. With respect to this clone: Its specificity is not known.

The chain joins TRBV30 to TRBJ2-3; 11 bases agree with TRBD2. Sequencing input: PBMCs. The sequence was obtained from a woman aged 40 to 50 in good health. Some clones in this sample may be carry-over from other donors' samples. CDR3 coding DNA: TGTGCCTGGAGTTCTAGCGGGAGGTTAGATACGCAGTATTTT. Translated: CAWSSSGRLDTQYF.